The 20 T cell receptor beta chains listed next were all sequenced from one sample in a study of blood T cell repertoires in COVID-19. Using immunoSEQ multiplex PCR, the repertoire was profiled, and TCRdb retains in-frame clones only, with some absent. The repertoire holds roughly 200,000 clones, with about 81% as singletons. The sequenced material came from peripheral blood. The origin of the receptors is a woman aged 80 or over with COVID-19, enrolled during active disease.

The V and J genes are TRBV4-1 and TRBJ1-2; TRBD1 matches 11 bases. The CDR3 extends over 16 amino acids. Germline trimming cut 0 bases from V and 4 bases from J; bases unmatched to any gene: 4. Germline CDR1 reads MGHRA; CDR2 reads YSYEKL. The CDR3: CASSQDRTGGFYGYTF. CDR3 in DNA: TGCGCCAGCAGCCAAGACCGGACAGGGGGCTTCTATGGCTACACCTTC.

This clone showed up just a few times. The V call is TRBV5-4, the J call TRBJ1-2, with a weak D call TRBD1 (5 bases). The CDR3 is 14 amino acids. Germline CDR1 is SGHNT and CDR2 is YYREEE (reference sequence). V lost 0 bases and J 5 bases, leaving 11 bases between the germline ends. In DNA form, the CDR3 reads TGTGCCAGCAGCTTGGGTGCGGGGGAATATGGCTACACCTTC. Translating it yields CASSLGAGEYGYTF.

This sequence joins TRBV7-2 and TRBJ2-1; 9 positions match TRBD1. V lost 5 bases to trimming and J lost 4 bases; unmatched junction nucleotides: 6. This CDR3 has 15 residues. CDR1 and CDR2 (germline): SGHTA, FQGNSA. The CDR3 sequence is CASSTRDRVYNEQFF. In nucleotides, the CDR3 is TGTGCCAGCAGCACGCGGGACAGGGTGTACAATGAGCAGTTCTTC. Filled out from reference TRBV7-2 and TRBJ2-1, the complete variable domain reads GAGVSQSPSNKVTEKGKDVELRCDPISGHTALYWYRQSLGQGLEFLIYFQGNSAPDKSGLPSDRFSAERTGGSVSTLTIQRTQQEDSAVYLCASSTRDRVYNEQFFGPGTRLTVL.

The chain uses TRBV2 and TRBJ2-5, with 11 bases aligning to TRBD2. CDR3 size: 15 residues. Germline loops: CDR1 SNHLY, CDR2 FYNNEI. V was pared by 4 bases and J by 4 bases, with 5 bases of the junction left unmatched. The DNA of the CDR3 is TGTGCCAGCAGTGGAACTAGCGGGAGTGCAGAGACCCAGTACTTC. Translation gives CASSGTSGSAETQYF.

This sequence joins TRBV6-4 and TRBJ2-7; 9 bases fit TRBD2. V lost 5 bases to trimming and J lost 4 bases; unmatched junction nucleotides: 9. Looked up from germline, CDR1 is MRHNA and CDR2 is SNTAGT. The CDR3 length is 15 residues. CDR3: CASSCPRGGSYEQYF. The CDR3 coding sequence is TGTGCCAGCAGTTGCCCGCGGGGGGGCTCTTACGAGCAGTACTTC.

This chain uses TRBV11-1 with TRBJ2-3; 9 nucleotides align to TRBD2. The CDR3 is made up of 16 amino acids. The germline V gene has CDR1 SGHAT and CDR2 FQDESV (reference sequence). With 5 bases clipped from V and 4 bases from J, the junction kept 10 bases outside the gene matches. The CDR3 loop reads CASSPLAGEISDTQYF. Written as DNA, the CDR3 is TGTGCCAGCAGCCCCTTAGCGGGAGAGATATCAGATACGCAGTATTTT.

J is TRBJ1-4 and V is TRBV4-2; 8 bases align to TRBD1. Per germline, CDR1 LGHNA and CDR2 YNFKEQ. Trimming removed 5 bases from V and 7 bases from J; junction bases left unmatched: 12. This CDR3 is 16 amino acids long. The CDR3 sequence: CASSSRSGQGVEKLFF. CDR3 nucleotide sequence: TGTGCCAGCAGCTCACGTTCAGGACAGGGTGTTGAAAAACTGTTTTTT.

The chain couples TRBV27 to TRBJ2-2; 10 bases align to TRBD1. The CDR3 totals 20 residues. Germline V gene lookup returns CDR1 MNHEY and CDR2 SMNVEV (reference sequence). J gave up 0 bases and V 5 bases, and 15 bases lay outside the gene matches. The CDR3 DNA is TGTGCCAGCAGTCCCCGGGGGACAGGGGCTCTGTTTACGAACACCGGGGAGCTGTTTTTT. It encodes CASSPRGTGALFTNTGELFF.

The chain couples TRBV5-4 to TRBJ2-1; 8 positions agree with TRBD1. V dropped 5 bases and J dropped 5; count of bases not matched to a gene: 9. Germline-derived CDR1 and CDR2 are SGHNT and YYREEE (reference sequence). The CDR3 is made up of 15 amino acids. In DNA form, the CDR3 reads TGTGCCAGCAGTTCCGGGACAGGAAGGAACAATGAGCAGTTCTTC. It yields the protein CASSSGTGRNNEQFF.

This clone came up once. The chain has TRBV11-3 and TRBJ2-2, with TRBD1 matching over 9 bases. Looked up from germline, CDR1 is SGHNT and CDR2 is YENEEA. This CDR3 has 15 residues. Trimming cost V 5 bases and J 7 bases; bases outside gene matches: 8. The CDR3 loop reads CASSPGQGRVGELFF. Written as DNA, the CDR3 is TGTGCCAGCAGCCCGGGACAGGGAAGGGTCGGGGAGCTGTTTTTT.

This clone was seen only once. This chain links TRBV19 with TRBJ1-1; D gene unclear. CDR3 size: 13 residues. The germline V gene has CDR1 LNHDA and CDR2 SQIVND (reference sequence). Trimming removed 4 bases from V and 1 base from J, with 7 bases in between. DNA of the CDR3: TGTGCCAGTAGTAACAGAGAGAACACTGAAGCTTTCTTT. It is translated as CASSNRENTEAFF. Full variable domain (missing parts from reference TRBV19 and TRBJ1-1): DGGITQSPKYLFRKEGQNVTLSCEQNLNHDAMYWYRQDPGQGLRLIYYSQIVNDFQKGDIAEGYSVSREKKESFPLTVTSAQKNPTAFYLCASSNRENTEAFFGQGTRLTVV.

The chain couples TRBV19 to TRBJ2-2, with D possibly matching TRBD1 (7 bases). The V gene's germline CDR1 is LNHDA and CDR2 SQIVND (reference sequence). Trimming took 6 bases from V and 3 from J, leaving 23 bases between them. The CDR3 contains 18 residues. The CDR3 bases are TGTGCCAGTAGCAGGGGGTTGGAACTAGCAGAAGACACCGGGGAGCTGTTTTTT. This sequence encodes CASSRGLELAEDTGELFF.

This clone has just one count. V gene TRBV4-1 combines with J gene TRBJ1-1; D is perhaps TRBD1 (5 bases). There are 14 residues in the CDR3. Trimming left V 5 bases short and J 2 bases short, with 12 bases between. Germline assignment: CDR1 MGHRA and CDR2 YSYEKL. The CDR3 region is CASSKGRANTEAFF. CDR3 bases: TGCGCCAGCAGCAAGGGGAGGGCCAACACTGAAGCTTTCTTT.

The rearrangement links TRBV6-2 or TRBV6-3 to TRBJ1-4; 9 nucleotides match TRBD1. The CDR3 extends over 16 amino acids. The germline V gene encodes CDR1 MNHEY and CDR2 SVGEGT. The V and J ends lost 2 bases and 4 bases, in that order; junction bases with no gene match: 5. The CDR3 bases are TGTGCCAGCAGTTACCCGGGGACAGGGCTTAATGAAAAACTGTTTTTT. The encoded protein is CASSYPGTGLNEKLFF.

The V and J genes are TRBV14 and TRBJ1-4; the D gene is possibly TRBD1 (6 bases). CDR1 and CDR2 from the germline V gene are SGHDN and FVKESK. V lost 1 base and J lost 5, with 11 bases in between. The CDR3 consists of 15 residues. The CDR3: CASSQVRGRNEKLFF. For the CDR3, the DNA is TGTGCCAGCAGCCAAGTCAGGGGCAGGAATGAAAAACTGTTTTTT. Full variable domain (remainder filled in from reference TRBV14 and TRBJ1-4): EAGVTQFPSHSVIEKGQTVTLRCDPISGHDNLYWYRRVMGKEIKFLLHFVKESKQDESGMPNNRFLAERTGGTYSTLKVQPAELEDSGVYFCASSQVRGRNEKLFFGSGTQLSVL.

The V and J genes are TRBV14 and TRBJ2-7; 11 positions match TRBD2. This CDR3 region has 15 residues. V was pared by 5 bases and J by 4 bases, with 7 bases of the junction left unmatched. Germline V lookup: CDR1 SGHDN, CDR2 FVKESK. CDR3 sequence: CASSVLAGGPYEQYF. The CDR3 nucleotides read TGTGCCAGCAGCGTTCTAGCGGGAGGCCCATACGAGCAGTACTTC.

This clone showed up just once. The CDR3 is CASSVLAGGDTQYF. The CDR3 DNA reads TGTGCCAGCAGCGTACTAGCGGGAGGTGATACGCAGTATTTT. The rearrangement links TRBV9 to TRBJ2-3; TRBD2 agrees at 11 bases. This CDR3 region has 14 residues. V shed 1 base and J 6 bases; nucleotides not matched to a gene: 1. The germline gives CDR1 SGDLS, CDR2 YYNGEE.

The chain links TRBV13 to TRBJ2-4, with 8 bases fitting TRBD2. Germline V gives CDR1 PRHDT, CDR2 FYEKMQ (reference sequence). CDR3 length equals 15 residues. Trimming cost V 3 bases and J 0 bases; bases outside gene matches: 1. The CDR3 loop is CASSFGRGAKNIQYF. The DNA of the CDR3 is TGTGCCAGCAGCTTCGGGAGGGGAGCCAAAAACATTCAGTACTTC.

The rearrangement joins TRBV10-3 to TRBJ1-1; no reliable D call. V lost 11 bases to trimming and J lost 3 bases, with 19 bases between them. There are 14 residues in the CDR3. CDR1 and CDR2 from the germline V gene are ENHRY and SYGVKD. The CDR3 coding sequence is TGTGCCTCGGAACGCGGGCGAGAGGACACTGAAGCTTTCTTT. Its translation: CASERGREDTEAFF.

V and J are TRBV19 and TRBJ1-1; D perhaps matches TRBD1 (6 bases). This CDR3 comprises 15 residues. The V and J ends lost 2 bases and 4 bases respectively, with 14 bases between them. Germline V gene data show CDR1 as LNHDA and CDR2 as SQIVND (reference sequence). The CDR3, as DNA: TGTGCCAGTAGTATACGTTCGGCAGGGGCCACTGAAGCTTTCTTT. This codes for CASSIRSAGATEAFF. The variable domain in full, with the rest retrieved from reference TRBV19 and TRBJ1-1, is DGGITQSPKYLFRKEGQNVTLSCEQNLNHDAMYWYRQDPGQGLRLIYYSQIVNDFQKGDIAEGYSVSREKKESFPLTVTSAQKNPTAFYLCASSIRSAGATEAFFGQGTRLTVV.